This T cell receptor beta chain originates from a study of shared clonotypes between healthy human individuals. Assay: immunoSEQ multiplex PCR; the TCRdb copy retains only in-frame clones and omits some. The sample comprises more than 1 million clones, 75% to 80% of which are singletons, and under 0.65% rests with the top ten. This CDR3 region has 12 residues. The V gene's germline CDR1 is LNHDA and CDR2 SQIVND (reference sequence). V was clipped by 10 bases and J by 2 bases, with 8 bases between them. The V and J genes are TRBV19 and TRBJ2-2; D uncertain. The receptor's source is a young man in good health. Some clones in this sample may be carry-over from other donors' samples. The sample consisted of memory CD4+ T cells from PBMCs. Specified subset: CD45RA-negative fraction. The CDR3 sequence is CATSVNTGELFF. CDR3 in DNA: TGTGCCACCTCAGTAAACACCGGGGAGCTGTTTTTT. The whole variable domain, filled in from reference TRBV19 and TRBJ2-2, reads DGGITQSPKYLFRKEGQNVTLSCEQNLNHDAMYWYRQDPGQGLRLIYYSQIVNDFQKGDIAEGYSVSREKKESFPLTVTSAQKNPTAFYLCATSVNTGELFFGEGSRLTVL.